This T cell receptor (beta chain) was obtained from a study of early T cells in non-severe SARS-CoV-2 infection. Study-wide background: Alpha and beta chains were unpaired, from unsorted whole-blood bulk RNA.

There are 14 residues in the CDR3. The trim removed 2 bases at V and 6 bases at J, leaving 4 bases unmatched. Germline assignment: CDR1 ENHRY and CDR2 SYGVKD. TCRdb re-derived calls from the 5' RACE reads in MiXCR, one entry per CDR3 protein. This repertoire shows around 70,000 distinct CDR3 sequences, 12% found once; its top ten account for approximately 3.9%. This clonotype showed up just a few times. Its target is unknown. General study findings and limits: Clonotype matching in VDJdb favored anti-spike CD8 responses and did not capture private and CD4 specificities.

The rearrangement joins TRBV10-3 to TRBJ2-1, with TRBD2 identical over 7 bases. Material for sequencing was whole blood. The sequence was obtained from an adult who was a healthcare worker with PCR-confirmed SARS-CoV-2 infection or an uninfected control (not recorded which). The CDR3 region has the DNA TGTGCCATCAGTGAGGGGGAGGGTTTCAATGAGCAGTTCTTC. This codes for CAISEGEGFNEQFF.